The next 9 T cell receptor beta chains were all read from a single sample in a study of blood T cell repertoires in COVID-19. The method was immunoSEQ multiplex PCR; TCRdb's version includes in-frame clones alone and lacks a portion of them. The table records roughly 99,000 clones, 81% of them present only once. Sequencing was done on a sample of peripheral blood. The source of these receptors is a woman aged 80 or over with acute or convalescent COVID-19.

This clone qualifies as medium-sized (0.01 to 0.1%). The genes are TRBV10-3 and TRBJ2-5; D gene unclear. With 4 bases removed from V and 3 bases from J, the gap between germline ends came to 6 bases. Germline V lookup: CDR1 ENHRY, CDR2 SYGVKD. The CDR3 is 12 amino acids. The CDR3 spells CAISGQEETQYF. CDR3 DNA: TGTGCCATCAGTGGGCAGGAAGAGACCCAGTACTTC.

V and J are TRBV7-2 and TRBJ2-1, with D possibly being TRBD2 (6 bases). CDR3 size: 16 residues. Germline-derived CDR1 and CDR2 are SGHTA and FQGNSA. V was cut by 1 base and J by 0 bases, with 10 bases left in between. In DNA form, the CDR3 reads TGTGCCAGCAGCTTAGTGGCGGGGAGCTCCTACAATGAGCAGTTCTTC. This encodes CASSLVAGSSYNEQFF.

About this clone itself: Other DNA sequences in the same sample also yield this CDR3. The genes are TRBV4-3 and TRBJ1-4; 9 bases map to TRBD1. This CDR3 region has 14 residues. V dropped 3 bases and J dropped 4; count of bases not matched to a gene: 0. Germline V gene data show CDR1 as LGHNA and CDR2 as YSLEER. Written as DNA, the CDR3 is TGCGCCAGCAGCCAGGGACAGGGTAATGAAAAACTGTTTTTT. Its translation is CASSQGQGNEKLFF.

CDR3 sequence (DNA): TGTGCCAGCAGCTTAGGACTAGCGGGTTCTAATGAGCAGTTCTTC. Protein sequence: CASSLGLAGSNEQFF. V and J are TRBV7-2 and TRBJ2-1; 10 bases are shared with TRBD2. V shed 1 base and J 7 bases; nucleotides not matched to a gene: 4. The CDR3 spans 15 residues. Germline CDR1 is SGHTA and CDR2 is FQGNSA.

The CDR3, as DNA: TGTGCCTGCAAGACAGGGGGAGTAACCTATAATTCACCCCTCCACTTT. It encodes CACKTGGVTYNSPLHF. The rearrangement joins TRBV30 to TRBJ1-6; TRBD1 matches 9 bases. The CDR3 length is 16 residues. Per the germline V gene, CDR1 is GTSNPN and CDR2 is SVGIG (reference sequence). Trimming at V came to 6 bases and at J to 2 bases, leaving 8 bases not matched to a gene.

A few counts support this clone. The chain recombines TRBV15 with TRBJ2-2, with 9 bases matching TRBD2. CDR1 LNHNV and CDR2 YYDKDF come from the germline V gene (reference sequence). With 5 bases clipped from V and 4 bases from J, the junction kept 14 bases outside the gene matches. The CDR3 has 18 residues. The CDR3 DNA reads as TGTGCCACCAGCCGTGTTAGAGCGGGGGGTCGTCCCACCGGGGAGCTGTTTTTT. Protein sequence: CATSRVRAGGRPTGELFF. Combining the CDR3 with reference TRBV15 and TRBJ2-2 gives the whole variable domain DAMVIQNPRYQVTQFGKPVTLSCSQTLNHNVMYWYQQKSSQAPKLLFHYYDKDFNNEADTPDNFQSRRPNTSFCFLDIRSPGLGDTAMYLCATSRVRAGGRPTGELFFGEGSRLTVL.

This chain's CDR3 is CASSQVELYNSPLHF. In DNA form, the CDR3 reads TGTGCCAGCAGCCAAGTGGAGCTTTATAATTCACCCCTCCACTTT. The rearrangement links TRBV4-2 to TRBJ1-6; D is undetermined. The CDR3 has 15 residues. V lost 1 base, J lost 4 bases, and 8 bases lay in between. Germline V gene lookup returns CDR1 LGHNA and CDR2 YNFKEQ.

The V gene is TRBV7-2, the J gene TRBJ2-2; the match to TRBD1 covers 8 bases. Germline V gene lookup returns CDR1 SGHTA and CDR2 FQGNSA. J lost 8 bases, V lost 4 bases, and 9 bases had no gene match. The CDR3 spans 15 residues. The chain's CDR3 is CASSYRQGYSGELFF. The CDR3 coding sequence is TGTGCCAGCAGCTACAGACAGGGGTATTCGGGGGAGCTGTTTTTT.

The V and J genes are TRBV7-2 and TRBJ1-1; no clear D gene. The CDR3 extends over 15 amino acids. The germline V gene encodes CDR1 SGHTA and CDR2 FQGNSA. Trimming took off 4 bases at V and 1 base at J, with 13 bases between the two ends. The CDR3 loop reads CASSSLSAGNTEAFF. Written as DNA, the CDR3 is TGTGCCAGCAGCTCCCTTTCCGCGGGGAACACTGAAGCTTTCTTT.